These T cell receptor beta chains were read from a single sample in a study of T cells in Graves' hyperthyroidism and ophthalmopathy. MiXCR, applied by TCRdb to the multiplex PCR reads, yields one record per CDR3 protein. The data contain about 740,000 distinct CDR3 sequences, less than 15% of them singletons. The sequenced sample consisted of blood. The origin of the receptors is a woman aged 18 to 35 with Graves' hyperthyroidism. The CDR3 runs from the conserved cysteine through the conserved F or W. The order of the fields is clone size, D gene, J gene, V gene, CDR3 protein, CDR3 DNA. The D gene is left open where the match is weak. Expanded clones get a size class; other rows say once, few or many, or leave the size out.

size: many
D: .
J: TRBJ2-1
V: TRBV7-8
CDR3: CASSTQGFSSYNEQFF
DNA: TGTGCCAGCAGCACCCAGGGTTTCAGCTCCTACAATGAGCAGTTCTTC

size: .
D: TRBD2
J: TRBJ2-4
V: TRBV12-3/TRBV12-4
CDR3: CASSLGPGGDIQYF
DNA: TGTGCCAGCAGTTTAGGGCCGGGAGGGGACATTCAGTACTTC

size: .
D: TRBD2
J: TRBJ2-2
V: TRBV20-1
CDR3: CSARDLAGANTGELFF
DNA: TGCAGTGCTAGAGATCTAGCGGGAGCGAACACCGGGGAGCTGTTTTTT

size: .
D: .
J: TRBJ2-1
V: TRBV29-1
CDR3: CSVSNGGGRFNEQFF
DNA: TGCAGCGTCTCAAACGGTGGGGGGAGGTTCAATGAGCAGTTCTTC

size: .
D: .
J: TRBJ2-1
V: TRBV4-1
CDR3: CASSRRQEDEQFF
DNA: TGCGCCAGCAGCCGCCGACAGGAGGATGAGCAGTTCTTC

size: many
D: .
J: TRBJ2-7
V: TRBV20-1
CDR3: CSARAYSSYEQYF
DNA: TGCAGTGCTAGAGCGTATAGCTCCTACGAGCAGTACTTC

size: many
D: TRBD1
J: TRBJ1-1
V: TRBV4-1
CDR3: CASSQVTGDTEAFF
DNA: TGCGCCAGCAGCCAGGTAACAGGGGACACTGAAGCTTTCTTT

size: few
D: .
J: TRBJ1-1
V: TRBV27
CDR3: CASSLIPGLEAFF
DNA: TGTGCCAGCAGTCTTATTCCGGGCCTTGAGGCTTTCTTT

size: few
D: TRBD2
J: TRBJ2-3
V: TRBV7-9
CDR3: CASSPLAGGARPDTQYF
DNA: TGTGCCAGCAGCCCACTAGCGGGAGGGGCCCGGCCAGATACGCAGTATTTT

size: .
D: .
J: TRBJ1-3
V: TRBV20-1
CDR3: CSARGQSSPYSGNTIYF
DNA: TGCAGTGCTAGGGGGCAATCCTCTCCCTACTCTGGAAACACCATATATTTT

size: few
D: TRBD2
J: TRBJ2-4
V: TRBV7-9
CDR3: CASSRLAGYENIQYF
DNA: TGTGCCAGCAGCCGACTAGCGGGTTATGAAAACATTCAGTACTTC

size: many
D: .
J: TRBJ2-1
V: TRBV6-1
CDR3: CASSDRGPRNEQFF
DNA: TGTGCCAGCAGTGACAGGGGTCCGCGAAATGAGCAGTTCTTC

size: many
D: TRBD2
J: TRBJ2-3
V: TRBV2
CDR3: CASSPGGNTQYF
DNA: TGTGCCAGCAGCCCCGGGGGGAATACGCAGTATTTT

size: many
D: TRBD1
J: TRBJ1-1
V: TRBV11-2
CDR3: CASSSSRDSMNTEAFF
DNA: TGTGCCAGCAGCTCAAGTCGGGACAGTATGAACACTGAAGCTTTCTTT

size: few
D: TRBD1
J: TRBJ1-1
V: TRBV7-9
CDR3: CASSFDREKIAEAFF
DNA: TGTGCCAGCAGCTTCGACAGGGAGAAAATCGCTGAAGCTTTCTTT

size: many
D: TRBD1
J: TRBJ2-7
V: TRBV2
CDR3: CASSGQASHEQYF
DNA: TGTGCCAGTTCAGGACAGGCATCCCACGAGCAGTACTTC

size: many
D: .
J: TRBJ1-5
V: TRBV4-1
CDR3: CASSQEGVPGQPQHF
DNA: TGCGCCAGCAGCCAAGAGGGGGTGCCGGGTCAGCCCCAGCATTTT

size: many
D: .
J: TRBJ2-2
V: TRBV20-1
CDR3: CSAPLTRSAGELFF
DNA: TGCAGTGCTCCCCTCACTAGGTCGGCCGGGGAGCTGTTTTTT

size: many
D: TRBD2
J: TRBJ2-1
V: TRBV27
CDR3: CASSLGLAGRDEQFF
DNA: TGTGCCAGCAGTTTAGGTCTAGCGGGACGCGATGAGCAGTTCTTC

size: many
D: .
J: TRBJ2-7
V: TRBV12-3/TRBV12-4
CDR3: CASRPAGQAGEQYF
DNA: TGTGCCAGCAGGCCCGCCGGTCAGGCGGGCGAGCAGTACTTC

size: few
D: TRBD1
J: TRBJ2-7
V: TRBV6-1
CDR3: CASSLGQVDEQYF
DNA: TGTGCCAGCAGTTTAGGACAGGTCGACGAGCAGTACTTC

size: many
D: TRBD2
J: TRBJ2-3
V: TRBV5-1
CDR3: CASSHTSGFTDTQYF
DNA: TGCGCCAGCAGTCACACTAGCGGCTTCACAGATACGCAGTATTTT

size: .
D: TRBD2
J: TRBJ2-1
V: TRBV7-3
CDR3: CASSPASGRDWSSYNEQFF
DNA: TGTGCCAGCAGCCCGGCTAGCGGGAGGGATTGGAGCTCCTACAATGAGCAGTTCTTC

size: many
D: TRBD2
J: TRBJ2-5
V: TRBV5-1
CDR3: CASSLVLAGVSETQYF
DNA: TGCGCCAGCAGCTTGGTGCTAGCGGGAGTATCTGAGACCCAGTACTTC

size: many
D: .
J: TRBJ2-5
V: TRBV12-3/TRBV12-4
CDR3: CASSLGTLQETQYF
DNA: TGTGCCAGCAGTTTAGGGACGCTCCAAGAGACCCAGTACTTC

size: many
D: TRBD1
J: TRBJ2-5
V: TRBV5-1
CDR3: CASSLDRGKTQYF
DNA: TGCGCCAGCAGCTTGGACAGGGGGAAGACCCAGTACTTC

size: many
D: .
J: TRBJ2-7
V: TRBV6-5
CDR3: CASSYPNSYEQYF
DNA: TGTGCCAGCAGTTACCCGAACTCCTACGAGCAGTACTTC

size: .
D: .
J: TRBJ2-5
V: TRBV19
CDR3: CASSMSVEETQYF
DNA: TGTGCCAGTAGTATGTCCGTAGAAGAGACCCAGTACTTC

size: few
D: .
J: TRBJ2-3
V: TRBV7-2
CDR3: CASSLGETSTDTQYF
DNA: TGTGCCAGCAGCTTAGGGGAAACTAGCACAGATACGCAGTATTTT

size: .
D: TRBD1
J: TRBJ1-6
V: TRBV12-3/TRBV12-4
CDR3: CASSPTGGDPYNSPLHF
DNA: TGTGCCAGCAGCCCGACAGGGGGCGACCCCTATAATTCACCCCTCCACTTT

size: many
D: TRBD1
J: TRBJ2-7
V: TRBV5-1
CDR3: CASSRRTGTGPYEQYF
DNA: TGCGCCAGCAGCCGGAGAACCGGGACAGGGCCCTACGAGCAGTACTTC

size: once
D: TRBD2
J: TRBJ2-1
V: TRBV20-1
CDR3: CSANGLADSYNEQFF
DNA: TGCAGTGCTAATGGACTAGCGGACTCCTACAATGAGCAGTTCTTC

size: .
D: TRBD2
J: TRBJ2-3
V: TRBV4-3
CDR3: CASSRDRLAGVQDTQYF
DNA: TGCGCCAGCAGCCGGGACAGACTAGCGGGAGTGCAAGATACGCAGTATTTT

size: few
D: TRBD2
J: TRBJ2-5
V: TRBV4-2
CDR3: CASSRLGLAGQYF
DNA: TGTGCCAGCAGCCGCTTGGGACTAGCGGGACAGTACTTC

size: many
D: .
J: TRBJ2-7
V: TRBV7-2
CDR3: CASSPRPYYEQYF
DNA: TGTGCCAGCAGCCCACGGCCGTACTACGAGCAGTACTTC

size: few
D: TRBD1
J: TRBJ1-1
V: TRBV10-3
CDR3: CAIRGTGGPEAFF
DNA: TGTGCCATCAGGGGGACAGGGGGCCCTGAAGCTTTCTTT

size: few
D: .
J: TRBJ2-7
V: TRBV11-2
CDR3: CASSFMVLGTYEQYF
DNA: TGTGCCAGCAGCTTTATGGTCCTGGGGACCTACGAGCAGTACTTC

size: many
D: .
J: TRBJ2-3
V: TRBV24-1
CDR3: CATSDGQSSSTDTQYF
DNA: TGTGCCACCAGTGACGGACAGTCCTCTAGCACAGATACGCAGTATTTT

size: few
D: TRBD1
J: TRBJ1-2
V: TRBV4-3
CDR3: CASSQWTGLGGDYGYTF
DNA: TGCGCCAGCAGCCAATGGACAGGGCTTGGTGGAGACTATGGCTACACCTTC

size: few
D: .
J: TRBJ1-5
V: TRBV5-1
CDR3: CASSREGLYQPQHF
DNA: TGCGCCAGCAGTAGAGAGGGGCTCTATCAGCCCCAGCATTTT

size: .
D: TRBD2
J: TRBJ2-1
V: TRBV20-1
CDR3: CSANGLAGGPGDEQFF
DNA: TGCAGTGCTAACGGGCTAGCGGGAGGGCCGGGGGATGAGCAGTTCTTC

size: few
D: .
J: TRBJ1-5
V: TRBV19
CDR3: CASSWGKQPQHF
DNA: TGTGCCAGTAGTTGGGGAAAACAGCCCCAGCATTTT

size: .
D: TRBD1
J: TRBJ2-7
V: TRBV5-4
CDR3: CASSVQGAPSYEQYF
DNA: TGTGCCAGCAGCGTGCAGGGGGCGCCGTCCTACGAGCAGTACTTC

size: many
D: TRBD2
J: TRBJ2-1
V: TRBV29-1
CDR3: CSVWRESGGQFF
DNA: TGCAGCGTCTGGCGGGAGTCGGGCGGGCAGTTCTTC

size: many
D: TRBD1
J: TRBJ1-4
V: TRBV11-3
CDR3: CASSHVGQAGNEKLFF
DNA: TGTGCCAGCAGCCACGTTGGACAGGCGGGTAATGAAAAACTGTTTTTT